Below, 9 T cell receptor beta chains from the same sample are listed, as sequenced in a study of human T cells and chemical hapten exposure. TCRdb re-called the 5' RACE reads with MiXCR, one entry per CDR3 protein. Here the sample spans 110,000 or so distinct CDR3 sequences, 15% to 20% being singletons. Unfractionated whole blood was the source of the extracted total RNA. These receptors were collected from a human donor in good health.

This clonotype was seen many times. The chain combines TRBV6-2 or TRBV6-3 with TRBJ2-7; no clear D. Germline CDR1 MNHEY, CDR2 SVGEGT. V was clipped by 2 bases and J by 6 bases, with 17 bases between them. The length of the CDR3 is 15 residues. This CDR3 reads CASSYTGLSTVEQYF. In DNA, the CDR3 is TGTGCCAGCAGTTACACTGGATTGTCTACGGTCGAGCAGTACTTC.

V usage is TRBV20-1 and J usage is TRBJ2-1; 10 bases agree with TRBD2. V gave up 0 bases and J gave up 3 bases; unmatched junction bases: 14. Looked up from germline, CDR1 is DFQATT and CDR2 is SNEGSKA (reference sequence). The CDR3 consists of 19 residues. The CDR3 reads CSARDPGLASGGNYNEQFF. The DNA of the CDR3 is TGCAGTGCTAGAGATCCGGGACTAGCGAGCGGGGGAAACTACAATGAGCAGTTCTTC.

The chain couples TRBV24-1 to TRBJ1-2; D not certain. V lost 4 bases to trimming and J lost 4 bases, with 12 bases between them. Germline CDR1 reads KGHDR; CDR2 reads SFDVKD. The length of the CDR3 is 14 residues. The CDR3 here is CATSDSGPSYGYTF. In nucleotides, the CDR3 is TGTGCCACCAGTGACTCTGGACCTAGCTATGGCTACACCTTC.

The CDR3 is CACRGGLAKNIQYF. Here the CDR3 DNA reads TGTGCCTGCCGCGGGGGGCTCGCCAAAAACATTCAGTACTTC. This chain uses TRBV19 with TRBJ2-4; TRBD2 aligns across 8 bases. Germline V gives CDR1 LNHDA, CDR2 SQIVND (reference sequence). The J segment lost 1 base and the V segment lost 11 bases, leaving 7 bases of the junction unmatched. This CDR3 contains 14 residues.

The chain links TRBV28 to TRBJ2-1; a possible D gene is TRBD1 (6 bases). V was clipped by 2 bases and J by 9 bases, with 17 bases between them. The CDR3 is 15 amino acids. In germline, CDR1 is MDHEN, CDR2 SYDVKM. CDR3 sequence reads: CASSLRSIVGGEQFF. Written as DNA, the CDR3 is TGTGCCAGCAGTTTAAGATCAATTGTAGGGGGTGAGCAGTTCTTC. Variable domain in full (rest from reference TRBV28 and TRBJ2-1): DVKVTQSSRYLVKRTGEKVFLECVQDMDHENMFWYRQDPGLGLRLIYFSYDVKMKEKGDIPEGYSVSREKKERFSLILESASTNQTSMYLCASSLRSIVGGEQFFGPGTRLTVL.

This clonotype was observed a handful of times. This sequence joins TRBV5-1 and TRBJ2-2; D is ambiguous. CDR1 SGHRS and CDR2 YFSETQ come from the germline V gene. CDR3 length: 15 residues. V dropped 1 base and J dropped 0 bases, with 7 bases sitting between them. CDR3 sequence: CASSLLQANTGELFF. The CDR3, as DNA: TGCGCCAGCAGCTTGTTACAAGCGAACACCGGGGAGCTGTTTTTT.

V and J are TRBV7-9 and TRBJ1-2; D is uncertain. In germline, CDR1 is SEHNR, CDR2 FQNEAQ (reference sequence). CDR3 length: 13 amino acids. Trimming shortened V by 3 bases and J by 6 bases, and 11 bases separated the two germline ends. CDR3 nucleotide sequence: TGTGCCAGCAGCTTTCCAACGATGGATGGCTACACCTTC. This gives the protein CASSFPTMDGYTF.

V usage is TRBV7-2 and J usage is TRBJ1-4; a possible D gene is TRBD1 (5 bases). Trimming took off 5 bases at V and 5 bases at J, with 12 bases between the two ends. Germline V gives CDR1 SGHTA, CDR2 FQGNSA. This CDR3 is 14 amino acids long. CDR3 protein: CASSHQWGNEKLFF. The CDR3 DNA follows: TGTGCCAGCAGCCACCAGTGGGGCAATGAAAAACTGTTTTTT.

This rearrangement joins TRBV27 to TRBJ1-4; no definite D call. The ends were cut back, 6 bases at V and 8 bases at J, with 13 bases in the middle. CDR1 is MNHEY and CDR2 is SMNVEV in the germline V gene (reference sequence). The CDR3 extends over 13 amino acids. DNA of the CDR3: TGTGCCAGCAGCTGGGTTCTTGGCGAAAAACTGTTTTTT. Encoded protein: CASSWVLGEKLFF.